This TCR beta chain stems from a study of blood T cell repertoires in COVID-19. Per the original methods: Reference gene primer amplification gave nucleated cell count estimates. Some clones are missing from TCRdb's copy, which holds only in-frame ones; the method was immunoSEQ multiplex PCR. V and J calls and clone size follow that table, whereas D and trimming were derived from the DNA. The repertoire includes 180,000 or so clones, roughly 85% of them detected once, and around 9.9% sits in the top ten. The CDR3 length is 15 residues. CDR1 LGHNA and CDR2 YNFKEQ come from the germline V gene. V lost 4 bases, J lost 4 bases, and 5 bases stayed unmatched.

The specimen sequenced was peripheral blood. The chain has TRBV4-2 and TRBJ2-7; TRBD2 matches at 12 bases. This receptor was obtained from a human donor with active or convalescent COVID-19. The donor label of this sample is uncertain. CDR3 sequence: CASSPQLAGGYEQYF. CDR3 nucleotide sequence: TGTGCCAGCAGCCCGCAACTAGCGGGGGGATACGAGCAGTACTTC.